The next 24 T cell receptor beta chains were all read from a single sample in a study of T cell changes during pregnancy in multiple sclerosis. Only in-frame clones appear in the TCRdb table, and some are missing; sequencing was by immunoSEQ multiplex PCR. The table lists 35,000 to 40,000 clones, more than 85% of them singletons. Sequences were derived from CD8+ T cells from peripheral blood mononuclear cells, sampled in the third trimester of pregnancy. These receptors originate from a female donor with multiple sclerosis, enrolled in a pregnancy study.

The gene calls are TRBV11-3 and TRBJ2-3, with D tentatively TRBD2 (5 bases). CDR1 SGHNT and CDR2 YENEEA come from the germline V gene. V shed 2 bases and J shed 1 base, with 19 bases lying between them. The CDR3 sequence is 18 residues long. In nucleotides, the CDR3 is TGTGCCAGCAGCTTATCTAGCACTACCGGATCCCGCACAGATACGCAGTATTTT. Residues: CASSLSSTTGSRTDTQYF.

This rearrangement joins TRBV15 to TRBJ1-5; possibly TRBD1 for D (6 bases). V shed 3 bases and J shed 6 bases, with 15 bases lying between them. The CDR3 extends over 15 amino acids. Germline values: CDR1 LNHNV, CDR2 YYDKDF (reference sequence). CDR3 DNA sequence: TGTGCCACCAGCAGTGAGTCAGGGGCGCTTCAGCCCCAGCATTTT. Translated: CATSSESGALQPQHF.

The chain is built from TRBV15 and TRBJ2-1, with TRBD2 identical over 14 bases. J gave up 8 bases and V 5 bases, and 5 bases lay outside the gene matches. Per germline, CDR1 LNHNV and CDR2 YYDKDF (reference sequence). CDR3 length: 15 amino acids. The CDR3 protein is CATSAGTSGSYEQFF. The CDR3 bases are TGTGCCACCAGCGCCGGGACTAGCGGGAGTTATGAGCAGTTCTTC.

This clone showed up just once. The chain carries TRBV5-1 and TRBJ2-7; the D gene is possibly TRBD2 (6 bases). V was pared by 0 bases and J by 5 bases, with 21 bases between. This CDR3 is built from 17 residues. Germline assignment: CDR1 SGHRS and CDR2 YFSETQ. The CDR3 DNA reads TGCGCCAGCAGCTTGGCTCTTTTCGGGGAGGTTAGCCACGAGCAGTACTTC. Translation gives CASSLALFGEVSHEQYF.

The chain joins TRBV4-3 to TRBJ2-1; TRBD2 aligns across 10 bases. J lost 7 bases, V lost 0 bases, and 3 bases had no gene match. This CDR3 comprises 15 residues. Germline V gene data show CDR1 as LGHNA and CDR2 as YSLEER. The CDR3 coding sequence is TGCGCCAGCAGCCAAGAAAAGCGGGGGGGAAATGAGCAGTTCTTC. Translated, it gives CASSQEKRGGNEQFF.

This clone is medium-sized in the sample. This chain's CDR3 is CASSGTSGAYNEQFF. As DNA, the CDR3 is TGTGCCAGCAGTGGGACTAGCGGGGCGTACAATGAGCAGTTCTTC. J is TRBJ2-1 and V is TRBV6-4, with 12 bases matching TRBD2. Germline CDR1 and CDR2: MRHNA and SNTAGT. The junction had 2 bases not matched to a gene; V was cut back by 4 bases and J by 4 bases. CDR3 length equals 15 residues.

The rearrangement uses TRBV30 and TRBJ2-1, with unresolved D. Germline V gives CDR1 GTSNPN, CDR2 SVGIG (reference sequence). The CDR3 contains 12 residues. V lost 4 bases and J lost 9, with 13 bases in between. For the CDR3, the DNA is TGTGCCTGGACTGGAGATGCTGGTGAGCAGTTCTTC. Protein sequence: CAWTGDAGEQFF.

CDR3 bases: TGCGCCAGCAGCCAAGATAGGGGCGGGAGTGAGACCCAGTACTTC. It encodes CASSQDRGGSETQYF. V is TRBV4-3 and J is TRBJ2-5, with TRBD2 matching 7 bases. CDR1 is LGHNA and CDR2 is YSLEER in the germline V gene. V lost 0 bases to trimming and J lost 5 bases; unmatched junction nucleotides: 6. This CDR3 has 15 residues.

This chain links TRBV7-6 with TRBJ2-3; 9 bases match TRBD2. This CDR3 region has 16 residues. Germline assignment: CDR1 SGHVS and CDR2 FNYEAQ. Unmatched junction bases numbered 11, after V lost 5 bases and J lost 5 bases. The CDR3 reads CASSPPSGMIGDTQYF. CDR3 DNA sequence: TGTGCCAGCAGCCCCCCTAGCGGGATGATTGGAGATACGCAGTATTTT.

The chain employs TRBV27 and TRBJ2-2; 9 bases line up with TRBD1. The CDR3 is 15 amino acids. With V trimmed by 4 bases and J by 6 bases, 6 bases remained unmatched. Germline V gene sequence: CDR1 MNHEY, CDR2 SMNVEV (reference sequence). Here the CDR3 DNA reads TGTGCCAGCAGTTACGGGACAGGGATTGCCGGGGAGCTGTTTTTT. Translation: CASSYGTGIAGELFF.

The J gene is TRBJ2-7, the V gene TRBV7-2; 14 bases agree with TRBD2. Germline V gene data show CDR1 as SGHTA and CDR2 as FQGNSA. This CDR3 comprises 19 residues. Losses at the gene ends were 5 bases for V and 5 bases for J; bases not matched to a gene: 17. The CDR3 sequence is CASSQGGTSGSSYPHEQYF. In DNA form, the CDR3 reads TGTGCCAGCAGCCAGGGGGGGACTAGCGGGAGTAGTTACCCCCACGAGCAGTACTTC.

The chain uses TRBV10-1 and TRBJ1-1; TRBD1 matches at 12 bases. This CDR3 region has 18 residues. Germline CDR1 and CDR2: WNHNN and SYGVQD (reference sequence). With V trimmed by 2 bases and J by 8 bases, 15 bases remained unmatched. The DNA of the CDR3 is TGCGCCAGCAGTGAGAACCGGCTATCGGGGACAGGGGGCACGGAAGCTTTCTTT. This translates into CASSENRLSGTGGTEAFF.

In regard to this clone: The same CDR3 arises from other DNA sequences in this sample as well. The V call is TRBV4-3, the J call TRBJ2-7; 8 bases are shared with TRBD2. The trim removed 0 bases at V and 2 bases at J, leaving 3 bases unmatched. Germline V gene lookup returns CDR1 LGHNA and CDR2 YSLEER. The CDR3 consists of 15 residues. This CDR3 reads CASSQDRAGAYEQYF. The CDR3, as DNA: TGCGCCAGCAGCCAAGATCGAGCGGGGGCCTACGAGCAGTACTTC.

Only one count was recorded for this clone. The gene calls are TRBV7-9 and TRBJ1-1; D remains unclear. Trimming removed 5 bases from V and 0 bases from J, with 13 bases in between. This CDR3 comprises 15 residues. Germline-derived CDR1 and CDR2 are SEHNR and FQNEAQ (reference sequence). The CDR3: CASSPAVSLNTEAFF. CDR3 nucleotide sequence: TGTGCCAGCAGCCCGGCGGTTTCCCTGAACACTGAAGCTTTCTTT. Variable domain in full (rest from reference TRBV7-9 and TRBJ1-1): DTGVSQNPRHKITKRGQNVTFRCDPISEHNRLYWYRQTLGQGPEFLTYFQNEAQLEKSRLLSDRFSAERPKGSFSTLEIQRTEQGDSAMYLCASSPAVSLNTEAFFGQGTRLTVV.

The chain joins TRBV5-6 to TRBJ2-7; TRBD1 might be the D (5 bases). The CDR3 contains 14 residues. V was shortened by 0 bases and J by 3 bases, with 10 bases between the two germline ends. CDR1 is SGHDT, CDR2 YYEEEE, per germline. CDR3 in amino acids: CASSLVGRDYEQYF. The CDR3 DNA reads TGTGCCAGCAGCTTGGTGGGCAGGGACTACGAGCAGTACTTC.

The V and J genes are TRBV6-1 and TRBJ2-7; D remains ambiguous. Germline V gene data show CDR1 as MNHNS and CDR2 as SASEGT. The CDR3 consists of 16 residues. V was trimmed by 2 bases and J by 1 base, leaving 15 bases between them. The CDR3 nucleotides read TGTGCCAGCAGTGAACTACCTAACTCGTATTCCTACGAGCAGTACTTC. It yields the protein CASSELPNSYSYEQYF.

The chain has TRBV27 and TRBJ2-3; 7 nucleotides line up with TRBD1. Germline CDR1 and CDR2: MNHEY and SMNVEV (reference sequence). After removal of 5 bases from V and 0 bases from J, the junction contained 5 bases not matched to a gene. The CDR3 consists of 15 residues. CDR3 in DNA: TGTGCCAGCAGTCCAGGGACAGCAAGCACAGATACGCAGTATTTT. Protein product: CASSPGTASTDTQYF.

The J gene is TRBJ2-1, the V gene TRBV6-5; no clear D. CDR3 size: 13 residues. V dropped 2 bases and J dropped 4 bases, with 6 bases sitting between them. The V gene's germline CDR1 is MNHEY and CDR2 SVGAGI. The CDR3 spells CASSYEVYNEQFF. The CDR3 DNA follows: TGTGCCAGCAGTTACGAGGTATACAATGAGCAGTTCTTC.

The chain's CDR3 is CASSPGPSYEQYF. The CDR3 nucleotides are TGTGCCAGCAGCCCAGGGCCTTCCTACGAGCAGTACTTC. V gene TRBV7-2 combines with J gene TRBJ2-7, with TRBD1 as a possible D gene (5 bases). The CDR3 extends over 13 amino acids. Trimming shortened V by 5 bases and J by 1 base, and 9 bases separated the two germline ends. CDR1 SGHTA and CDR2 FQGNSA come from the germline V gene. Full variable domain (rest looked up from reference TRBV7-2 and TRBJ2-7): GAGVSQSPSNKVTEKGKDVELRCDPISGHTALYWYRQSLGQGLEFLIYFQGNSAPDKSGLPSDRFSAERTGGSVSTLTIQRTQQEDSAVYLCASSPGPSYEQYFGPGTRLTVT.

The chain combines TRBV19 with TRBJ2-5; D is perhaps TRBD1 (6 bases). Trimming removed 5 bases at V and 1 base at J, with 26 bases between. Germline assignment: CDR1 LNHDA and CDR2 SQIVND (reference sequence). The CDR3 loop spans 19 amino acids. This chain's CDR3 is CASSPPPGQRLLSQETQYF. DNA for the CDR3: TGTGCCAGTAGTCCCCCTCCGGGACAAAGACTGTTAAGCCAAGAGACCCAGTACTTC.

The chain employs TRBV4-1 and TRBJ1-1, with D possibly TRBD1 on 5 matching bases. Germline CDR1 reads MGHRA; CDR2 reads YSYEKL. V lost 1 base and J lost 7, with 10 bases in between. The CDR3 extends over 13 amino acids. The CDR3 spells CASSQGTGGEAFF. Here the CDR3 DNA reads TGCGCCAGCAGCCAAGGAACAGGCGGTGAAGCTTTCTTT.

The rearrangement links TRBV2 to TRBJ1-2; 9 nucleotides match TRBD1. J gave up 10 bases and V 2 bases, and 8 bases lay outside the gene matches. CDR1 is SNHLY, CDR2 FYNNEI, per germline. The CDR3 spans 14 residues. For the CDR3, the DNA is TGTGCCAGCAGTGAACCGGGACAGGGCGACCCCTACACCTTC. Protein product: CASSEPGQGDPYTF.

The chain has TRBV19 and TRBJ1-5; no firm D call. The CDR3 runs 13 residues. The germline V gene encodes CDR1 LNHDA and CDR2 SQIVND (reference sequence). Deletions cut 2 bases from V and 5 bases from J, with 7 bases between. The CDR3 protein is CASSINRDQPQHF. In DNA, the CDR3 is TGTGCCAGTAGTATAAACCGGGATCAGCCCCAGCATTTT.

This rearrangement joins TRBV7-9 to TRBJ1-2, with D possibly TRBD1 on 5 matching bases. The V end lost 5 bases, the J end lost 0 bases, and 10 bases lay between the germline ends. The length of the CDR3 is 14 residues. The germline CDR1 and CDR2 sequences are SEHNR and FQNEAQ (reference sequence). CDR3 DNA: TGTGCCAGCAGCCCCCAGGGCACTAACTATGGCTACACCTTC. It codes for CASSPQGTNYGYTF.